These 11 T cell receptor beta chains were all obtained from the same sample, sequenced in a study of T cell responses to AZD1222 COVID-19 vaccine. Repertoires were generated with immunoSEQ multiplex PCR, while TCRdb's copy carries only in-frame clones and drops some. The profile shows approximately 150,000 clones, 89% of them singletons. The material sequenced was peripheral blood, taken on day 0 of AZD1222 vaccination. These receptors originate from an adult in good health.

The rearrangement joins TRBV6-5 to TRBJ2-7; D gene unclear. There are 13 residues in the CDR3. V lost 6 bases to trimming and J lost 5 bases, with 14 bases between them. Germline CDR1 MNHEY, CDR2 SVGAGI. This CDR3 reads CASRETIENEQYF. The CDR3 bases are TGTGCCAGCAGGGAGACAATTGAGAACGAGCAGTACTTC.

This sequence joins TRBV9 and TRBJ1-3; the D gene is possibly TRBD1 (5 bases). With 3 bases removed from V and 0 bases from J, the gap between germline ends came to 10 bases. The CDR3 runs 15 residues. CDR1 is SGDLS, CDR2 YYNGEE, per germline. This CDR3 is CASSADSNSGNTIYF. In nucleotides, the CDR3 is TGTGCCAGCAGCGCAGACAGTAACTCTGGAAACACCATATATTTT.

This clone was picked up one time. The genes are TRBV4-3 and TRBJ1-1; maybe TRBD1 (6 bases). The V end was cut by 7 bases, the J end by 4 bases, with 25 bases between. This CDR3 is built from 17 residues. The germline V gene has CDR1 LGHNA and CDR2 YSLEER. Here the CDR3 reads CASKGRGNPPWTTEAFF. In DNA form, the CDR3 reads TGCGCCAGCAAGGGGAGGGGGAATCCCCCGTGGACCACTGAAGCTTTCTTT.

The chain carries TRBV7-6 and TRBJ2-7, with D maybe TRBD1 (6 bases). V dropped 4 bases and J dropped 2 bases, with 18 bases sitting between them. Germline values: CDR1 SGHVS, CDR2 FNYEAQ. CDR3 length: 16 amino acids. Here the CDR3 reads CASSSYKQGPAYEQYF. In DNA form, the CDR3 reads TGTGCCAGCAGCTCTTACAAACAGGGTCCAGCCTACGAGCAGTACTTC.

The chain joins TRBV4-1 to TRBJ2-2, with 7 bases matching TRBD1. J was trimmed by 0 bases and V by 3 bases; bases with no gene match: 1. The CDR3 runs 15 residues. CDR1 is MGHRA and CDR2 is YSYEKL in the germline V gene. The DNA of the CDR3 is TGCGCCAGCAGCCATGGGACAGCGAACACCGGGGAGCTGTTTTTT. Protein: CASSHGTANTGELFF.

In nucleotides, the CDR3 is TGTGCCACCAGCAGAGAGAAATCAGGGGGCCTGGGGGGCTACACCTTC. It translates to CATSREKSGGLGGYTF. The chain couples TRBV15 to TRBJ1-2, with TRBD1 matching 8 bases. This CDR3 has 16 amino acids. CDR1 and CDR2 from the germline V gene are LNHNV and YYDKDF (reference sequence). V was pared by 0 bases and J by 8 bases, with 11 bases of the junction left unmatched. Using reference TRBV15 and TRBJ1-2 for the parts outside the CDR3, the full variable domain is DAMVIQNPRYQVTQFGKPVTLSCSQTLNHNVMYWYQQKSSQAPKLLFHYYDKDFNNEADTPDNFQSRRPNTSFCFLDIRSPGLGDTAMYLCATSREKSGGLGGYTFGSGTRLTVV.

V and J are TRBV7-9 and TRBJ1-2; D gene ambiguous. The V and J ends lost 1 base and 7 bases respectively, with 13 bases between them. The CDR3 runs 14 residues. Germline CDR1 reads SEHNR; CDR2 reads FQNEAQ (reference sequence). CDR3 amino acids: CASSLEVGRGGYTF. The DNA of the CDR3 is TGTGCCAGCAGCTTAGAAGTGGGCCGTGGTGGCTACACCTTC.

This chain uses TRBV28 with TRBJ1-1; 9 nucleotides line up with TRBD1. This CDR3 spans 16 amino acids. The germline V gene encodes CDR1 MDHEN and CDR2 SYDVKM. The J segment lost 3 bases and the V segment lost 3 bases, leaving 8 bases of the junction unmatched. This chain's CDR3 is CASSFPGTGKHTEAFF. CDR3 bases: TGTGCCAGCAGTTTCCCCGGGACAGGGAAGCACACTGAAGCTTTCTTT.

CDR3 in amino acids: CSVTGGVYEQYF. As DNA, the CDR3 is TGCAGCGTCACGGGAGGGGTTTACGAGCAGTACTTC. The chain couples TRBV29-1 to TRBJ2-7; 8 positions agree with TRBD2. Trimming at V came to 6 bases and at J to 4 bases, leaving 5 bases not matched to a gene. CDR1 and CDR2 from the germline V gene are SQVTM and ANQGSEA. The CDR3 runs 12 residues.

This chain's CDR3 is CASSFSGTGQNIQYF. The CDR3 region has the DNA TGTGCCAGCAGCTTCTCCGGGACAGGGCAAAACATTCAGTACTTC. The V and J genes are TRBV5-4 and TRBJ2-4, with 9 bases lining up with TRBD1. There are 15 residues in the CDR3. With V trimmed by 2 bases and J by 5 bases, 5 bases remained unmatched. Germline CDR1 reads SGHNT; CDR2 reads YYREEE (reference sequence).

The V gene is TRBV12-3 or TRBV12-4, the J gene TRBJ1-1, with D tentatively TRBD1 (5 bases). V was trimmed by 3 bases and J by 6 bases, leaving 8 bases between them. The CDR3 runs to 12 residues. The CDR3 spells CASSLVTAEAFF. The CDR3 DNA follows: TGTGCCAGCAGTTTGGTGACAGCTGAAGCTTTCTTT.